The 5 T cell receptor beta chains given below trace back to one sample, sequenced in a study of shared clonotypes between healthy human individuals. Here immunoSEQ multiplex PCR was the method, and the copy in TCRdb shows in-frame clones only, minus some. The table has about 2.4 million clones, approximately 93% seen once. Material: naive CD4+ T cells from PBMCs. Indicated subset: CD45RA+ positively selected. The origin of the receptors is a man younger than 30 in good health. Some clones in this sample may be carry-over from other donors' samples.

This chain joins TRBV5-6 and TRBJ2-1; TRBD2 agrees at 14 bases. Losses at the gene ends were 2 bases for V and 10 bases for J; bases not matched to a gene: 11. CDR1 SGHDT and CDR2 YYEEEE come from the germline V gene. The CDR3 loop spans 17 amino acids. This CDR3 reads CASSFRRLAGGPGEQFF. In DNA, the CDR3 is TGTGCCAGCAGCTTTCGGCGACTAGCGGGAGGGCCAGGCGAGCAGTTCTTC.

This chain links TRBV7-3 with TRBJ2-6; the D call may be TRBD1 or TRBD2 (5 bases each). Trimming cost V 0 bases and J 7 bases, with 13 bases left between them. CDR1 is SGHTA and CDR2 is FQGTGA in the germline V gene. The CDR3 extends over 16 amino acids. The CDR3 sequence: CASSLTGARGANVLTF. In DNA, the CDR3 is TGTGCCAGCAGCTTAACCGGGGCGCGTGGAGCCAACGTCCTGACTTTC.

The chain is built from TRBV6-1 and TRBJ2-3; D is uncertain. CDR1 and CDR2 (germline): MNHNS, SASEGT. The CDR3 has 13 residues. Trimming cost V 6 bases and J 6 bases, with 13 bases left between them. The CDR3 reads CASSRMAPDTQYF. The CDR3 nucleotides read TGTGCCAGCAGCCGTATGGCCCCCGATACGCAGTATTTT.

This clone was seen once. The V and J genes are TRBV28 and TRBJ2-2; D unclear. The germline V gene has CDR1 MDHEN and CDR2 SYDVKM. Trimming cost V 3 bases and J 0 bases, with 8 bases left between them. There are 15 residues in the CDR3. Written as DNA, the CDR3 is TGTGCCAGCAGTTTTGAGGCCACGAACACCGGGGAGCTGTTTTTT. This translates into CASSFEATNTGELFF.

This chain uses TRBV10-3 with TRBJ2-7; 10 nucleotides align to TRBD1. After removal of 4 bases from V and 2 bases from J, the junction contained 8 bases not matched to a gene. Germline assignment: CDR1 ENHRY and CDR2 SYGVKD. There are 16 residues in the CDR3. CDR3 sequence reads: CAISGNPGQGPYEQYF. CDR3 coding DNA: TGTGCCATCAGTGGTAATCCGGGACAGGGGCCCTACGAGCAGTACTTC.